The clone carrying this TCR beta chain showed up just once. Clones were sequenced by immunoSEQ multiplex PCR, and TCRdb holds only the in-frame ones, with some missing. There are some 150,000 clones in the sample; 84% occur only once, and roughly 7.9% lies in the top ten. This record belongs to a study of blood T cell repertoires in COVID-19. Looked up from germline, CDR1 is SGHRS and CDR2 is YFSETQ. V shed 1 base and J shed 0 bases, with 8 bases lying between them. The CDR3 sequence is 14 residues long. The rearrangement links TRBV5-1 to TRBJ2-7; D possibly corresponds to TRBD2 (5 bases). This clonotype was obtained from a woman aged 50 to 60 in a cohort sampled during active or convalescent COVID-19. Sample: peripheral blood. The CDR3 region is CASSLPGSSYEQYF. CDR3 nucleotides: TGCGCCAGCAGCTTGCCGGGGAGCTCCTACGAGCAGTACTTC.